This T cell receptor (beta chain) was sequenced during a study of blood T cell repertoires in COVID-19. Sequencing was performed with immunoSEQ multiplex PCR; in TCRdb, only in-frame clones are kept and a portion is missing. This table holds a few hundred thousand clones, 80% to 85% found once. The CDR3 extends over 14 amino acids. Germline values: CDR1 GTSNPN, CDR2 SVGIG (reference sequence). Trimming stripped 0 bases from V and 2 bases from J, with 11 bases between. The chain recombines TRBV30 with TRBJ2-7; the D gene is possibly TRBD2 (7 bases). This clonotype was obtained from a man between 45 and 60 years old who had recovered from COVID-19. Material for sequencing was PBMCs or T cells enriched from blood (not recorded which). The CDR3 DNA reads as TGTGCCTGGAGTGTACTAGGGGGGGCCTACGAGCAGTACTTC. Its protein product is CAWSVLGGAYEQYF.